This TCR beta chain is drawn from a study of shared T cell receptors in the human thymus. Some clones are missing from TCRdb's copy, which holds only in-frame ones; the method was immunoSEQ multiplex PCR. The sample has approximately 580,000 clones, 70% to 80% seen once; the top ten hold more than 0.01%. Germline V gene data show CDR1 as SQVTM and CDR2 as ANQGSEA. There are 16 residues in the CDR3. V lost 4 bases and J lost 2; bases outside the gene matches: 8. The same sample was also used in a study of human thymus T cells. As that report states: In corrective heart surgery, resections were taken, and these provided the thymus tissue. Highly overlapping thymic repertoires in unrelated individuals were reported by related research.

Sequenced: thymocytes. The source of this sequence is a boy younger than two with a congenital heart defect. This chain uses TRBV29-1 with TRBJ2-3, with 11 bases fitting TRBD2. CDR3 coding DNA: TGCAGCGTTGCGCTTGGGGGACTAGCGGACACAGATACGCAGTATTTT. It specifies CSVALGGLADTDTQYF.